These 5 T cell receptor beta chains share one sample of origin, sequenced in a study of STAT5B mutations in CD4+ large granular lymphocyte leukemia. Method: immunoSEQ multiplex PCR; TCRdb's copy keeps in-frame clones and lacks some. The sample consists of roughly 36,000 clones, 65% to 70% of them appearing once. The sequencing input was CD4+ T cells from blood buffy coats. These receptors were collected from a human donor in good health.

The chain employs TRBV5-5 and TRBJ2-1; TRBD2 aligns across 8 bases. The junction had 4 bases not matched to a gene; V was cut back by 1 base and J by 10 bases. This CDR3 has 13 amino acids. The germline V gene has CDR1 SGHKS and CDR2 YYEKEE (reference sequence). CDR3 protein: CASSLRSGGEQFF. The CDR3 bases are TGTGCCAGCAGCTTGAGGAGCGGGGGCGAGCAGTTCTTC. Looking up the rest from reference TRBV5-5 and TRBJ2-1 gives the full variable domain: DAGVTQSPTHLIKTRGQQVTLRCSPISGHKSVSWYQQVLGQGPQFIFQYYEKEERGRGNFPDRFSARQFPNYSSELNVNALLLGDSALYLCASSLRSGGEQFFGPGTRLTVL.

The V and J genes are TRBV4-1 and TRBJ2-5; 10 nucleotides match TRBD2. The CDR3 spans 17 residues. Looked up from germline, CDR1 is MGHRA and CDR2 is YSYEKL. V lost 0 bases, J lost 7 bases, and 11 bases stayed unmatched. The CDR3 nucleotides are TGCGCCAGCAGCCAAGAAGGAGTGAGCGGGGGGGTTGGGACCCAGTACTTC. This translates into CASSQEGVSGGVGTQYF.

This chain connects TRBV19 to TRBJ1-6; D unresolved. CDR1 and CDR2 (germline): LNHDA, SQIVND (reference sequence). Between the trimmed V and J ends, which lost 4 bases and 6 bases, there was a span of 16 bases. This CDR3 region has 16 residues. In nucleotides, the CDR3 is TGTGCCAGTAGTAGACTCGCTGGCACGGTTAATTCACCCCTCCACTTT. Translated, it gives CASSRLAGTVNSPLHF.

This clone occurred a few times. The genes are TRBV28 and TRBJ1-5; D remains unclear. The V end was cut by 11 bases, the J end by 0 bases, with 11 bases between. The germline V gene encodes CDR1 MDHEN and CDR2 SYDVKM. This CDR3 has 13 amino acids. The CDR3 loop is CADGSNSNQPQHF. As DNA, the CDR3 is TGTGCCGACGGATCAAATAGCAATCAGCCCCAGCATTTT.

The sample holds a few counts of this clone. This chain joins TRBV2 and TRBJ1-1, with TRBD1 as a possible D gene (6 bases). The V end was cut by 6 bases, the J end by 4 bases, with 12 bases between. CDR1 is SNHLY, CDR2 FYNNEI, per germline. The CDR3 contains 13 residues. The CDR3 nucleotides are TGTGCCAGCAGACCCACAGGGTTCACTGAAGCTTTCTTT. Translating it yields CASRPTGFTEAFF.